This TCR beta chain is drawn from a study of T cell responses to AZD1222 COVID-19 vaccine. Remarks on this clone: Antigen unknown.

The CDR3 is made up of 18 amino acids. Trimming removed 0 bases from V and 5 bases from J; junction bases left unmatched: 15. Germline CDR1 and CDR2: SGHRS and YFSETQ. Study-wide results and limits: Baseline testing showed seropositivity in only six AZD1222 recipients. Without day 14 samples, only post-peak T cell repertoires were studied. Compared with day 0, the breadth and depth of the Spike-specific TCR repertoire rose significantly after two doses of AZD1222. Spike-spanning, vaccine-associated CD4 TCRs were dominant at 160-218 and 743-854.

Produced via immunoSEQ multiplex PCR; TCRdb's table is partial and in-frame only. The table shows about 59,000 clones, with 80% to 90% occurring only once. J is TRBJ2-7 and V is TRBV5-1, with TRBD1 matching over 9 bases. Specimen: peripheral blood, collected 28 days after the second AZD1222 dose. This sequence originates from an adult who received the AZD1222 COVID-19 vaccine. This CDR3 reads CASSLDGRSGTGINEQYF. As DNA, the CDR3 is TGCGCCAGCAGCTTGGACGGCCGTTCCGGGACAGGGATCAACGAGCAGTACTTC.